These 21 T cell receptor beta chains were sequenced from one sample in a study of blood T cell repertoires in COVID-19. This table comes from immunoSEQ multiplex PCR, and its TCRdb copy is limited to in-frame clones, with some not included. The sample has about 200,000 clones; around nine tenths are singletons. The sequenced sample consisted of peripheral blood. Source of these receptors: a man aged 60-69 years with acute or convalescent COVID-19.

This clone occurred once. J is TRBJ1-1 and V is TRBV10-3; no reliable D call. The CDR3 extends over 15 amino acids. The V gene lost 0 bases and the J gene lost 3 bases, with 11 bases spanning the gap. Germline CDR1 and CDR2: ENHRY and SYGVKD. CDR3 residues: CAISESSGSHTEAFF. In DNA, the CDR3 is TGTGCCATCAGTGAGTCGAGCGGCTCCCACACTGAAGCTTTCTTT.

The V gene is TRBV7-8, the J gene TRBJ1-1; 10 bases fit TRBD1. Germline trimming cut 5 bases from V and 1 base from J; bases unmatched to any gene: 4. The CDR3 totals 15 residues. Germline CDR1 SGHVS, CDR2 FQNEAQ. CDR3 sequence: CASSGWTGGNTEAFF. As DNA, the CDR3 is TGTGCCAGCAGCGGATGGACAGGGGGGAACACTGAAGCTTTCTTT.

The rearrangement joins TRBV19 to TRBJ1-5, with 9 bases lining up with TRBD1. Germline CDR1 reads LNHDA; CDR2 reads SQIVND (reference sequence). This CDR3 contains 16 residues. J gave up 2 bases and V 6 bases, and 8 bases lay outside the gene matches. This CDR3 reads CASSPLQGARNQPQHF. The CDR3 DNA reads TGTGCCAGTAGCCCCTTACAGGGGGCGCGCAATCAGCCCCAGCATTTT. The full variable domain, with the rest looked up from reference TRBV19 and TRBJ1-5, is DGGITQSPKYLFRKEGQNVTLSCEQNLNHDAMYWYRQDPGQGLRLIYYSQIVNDFQKGDIAEGYSVSREKKESFPLTVTSAQKNPTAFYLCASSPLQGARNQPQHFGDGTRLSIL.

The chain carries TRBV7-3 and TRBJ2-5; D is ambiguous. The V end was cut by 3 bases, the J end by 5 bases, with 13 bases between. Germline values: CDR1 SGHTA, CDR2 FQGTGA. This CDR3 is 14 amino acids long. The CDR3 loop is CASSFSGVLETQYF. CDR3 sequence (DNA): TGTGCCAGCAGCTTTTCGGGTGTCCTCGAGACCCAGTACTTC.

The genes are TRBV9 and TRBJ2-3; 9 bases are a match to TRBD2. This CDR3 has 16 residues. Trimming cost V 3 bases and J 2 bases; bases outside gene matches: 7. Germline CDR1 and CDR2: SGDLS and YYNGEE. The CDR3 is CASSGLAGGYTDTQYF. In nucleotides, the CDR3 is TGTGCCAGCAGCGGATTGGCGGGGGGGTACACAGATACGCAGTATTTT. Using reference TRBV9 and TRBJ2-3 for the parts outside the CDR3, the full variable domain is DSGVTQTPKHLITATGQRVTLRCSPRSGDLSVYWYQQSLDQGLQFLIQYYNGEERAKGNILERFSAQQFPDLHSELNLSSLELGDSALYFCASSGLAGGYTDTQYFGPGTRLTVL.

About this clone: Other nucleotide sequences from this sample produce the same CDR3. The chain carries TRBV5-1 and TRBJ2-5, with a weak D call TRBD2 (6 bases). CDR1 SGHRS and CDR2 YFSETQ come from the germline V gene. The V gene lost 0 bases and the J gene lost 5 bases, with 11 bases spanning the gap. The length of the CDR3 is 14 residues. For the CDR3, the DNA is TGCGCCAGCAGCTTGGAAGGGGCGGGGGAGACCCAGTACTTC. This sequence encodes CASSLEGAGETQYF.

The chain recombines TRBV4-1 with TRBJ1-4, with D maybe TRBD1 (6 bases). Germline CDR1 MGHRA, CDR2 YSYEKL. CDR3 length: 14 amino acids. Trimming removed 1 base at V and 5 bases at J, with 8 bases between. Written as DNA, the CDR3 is TGCGCCAGCAGCCAAGCTGGACAGAATGAAAAACTGTTTTTT. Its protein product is CASSQAGQNEKLFF.

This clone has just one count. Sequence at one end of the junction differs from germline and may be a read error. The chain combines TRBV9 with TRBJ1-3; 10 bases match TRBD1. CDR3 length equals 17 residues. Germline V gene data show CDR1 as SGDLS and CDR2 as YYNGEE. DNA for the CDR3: TGTGCCAGCAGCGGATGGGAGACAGGGGGCTCTCGAAACACCATATATTTT. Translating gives CASSGWETGGSRNTIYF.

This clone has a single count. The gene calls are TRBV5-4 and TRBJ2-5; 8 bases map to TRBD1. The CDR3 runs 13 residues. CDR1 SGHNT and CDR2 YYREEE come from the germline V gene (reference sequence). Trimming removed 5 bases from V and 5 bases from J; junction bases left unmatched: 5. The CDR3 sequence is CASRQGARETQYF. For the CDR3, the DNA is TGTGCCAGCAGGCAGGGGGCGCGGGAGACCCAGTACTTC. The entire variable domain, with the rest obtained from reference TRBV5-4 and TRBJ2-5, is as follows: ETGVTQSPTHLIKTRGQQVTLRCSSQSGHNTVSWYQQALGQGPQFIFQYYREEENGRGNFPPRFSGLQFPNYSSELNVNALELDDSALYLCASRQGARETQYFGPGTRLLVL.

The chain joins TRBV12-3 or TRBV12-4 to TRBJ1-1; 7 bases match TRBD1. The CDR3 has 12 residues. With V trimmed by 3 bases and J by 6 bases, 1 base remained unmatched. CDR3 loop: CASSLGQPEAFF. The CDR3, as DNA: TGTGCCAGCAGTTTGGGACAGCCTGAAGCTTTCTTT.

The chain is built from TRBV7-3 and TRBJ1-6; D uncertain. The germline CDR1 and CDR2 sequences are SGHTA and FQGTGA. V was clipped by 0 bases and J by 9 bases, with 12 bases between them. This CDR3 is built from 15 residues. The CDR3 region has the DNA TGTGCCAGCAGCTTAACATCAATTCTCGGTTCACCCCTCCACTTT. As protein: CASSLTSILGSPLHF.

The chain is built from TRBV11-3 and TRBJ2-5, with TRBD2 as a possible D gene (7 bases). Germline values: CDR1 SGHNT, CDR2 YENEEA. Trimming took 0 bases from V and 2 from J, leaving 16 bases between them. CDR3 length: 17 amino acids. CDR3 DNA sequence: TGTGCCAGCAGCTTAGAGGGGGGGGCATCGGCACAAGAGACCCAGTACTTC. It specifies CASSLEGGASAQETQYF.

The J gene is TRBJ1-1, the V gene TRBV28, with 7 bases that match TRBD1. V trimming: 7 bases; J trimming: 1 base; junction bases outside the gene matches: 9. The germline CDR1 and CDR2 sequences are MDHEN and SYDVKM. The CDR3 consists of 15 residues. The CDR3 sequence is CASTEPRQGNTEAFF. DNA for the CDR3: TGTGCCAGCACCGAACCAAGACAGGGGAACACTGAAGCTTTCTTT.

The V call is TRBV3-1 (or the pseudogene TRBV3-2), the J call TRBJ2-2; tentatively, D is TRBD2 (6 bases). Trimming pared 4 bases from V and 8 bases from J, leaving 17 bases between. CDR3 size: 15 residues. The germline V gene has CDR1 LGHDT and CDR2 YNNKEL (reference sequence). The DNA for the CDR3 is TGTGCCAGCAGCCTTGCGGCAGGGAGGACGGGGGAGCTGTTTTTT. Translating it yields CASSLAAGRTGELFF.

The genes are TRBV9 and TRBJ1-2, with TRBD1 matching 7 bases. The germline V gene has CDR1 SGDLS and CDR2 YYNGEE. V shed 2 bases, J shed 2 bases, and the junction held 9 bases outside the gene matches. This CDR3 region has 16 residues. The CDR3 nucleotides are TGTGCCAGCAGCGTCTTCGACAGGGCTGGGAACTATGGCTACACCTTC. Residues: CASSVFDRAGNYGYTF.

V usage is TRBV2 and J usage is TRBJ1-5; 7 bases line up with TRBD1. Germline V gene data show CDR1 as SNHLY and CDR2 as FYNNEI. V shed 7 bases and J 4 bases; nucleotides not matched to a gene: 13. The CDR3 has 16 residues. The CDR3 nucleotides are TGTGCCAGCACAAAAGAACCACAGGGGAGGAATCAGCCCCAGCATTTT. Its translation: CASTKEPQGRNQPQHF.

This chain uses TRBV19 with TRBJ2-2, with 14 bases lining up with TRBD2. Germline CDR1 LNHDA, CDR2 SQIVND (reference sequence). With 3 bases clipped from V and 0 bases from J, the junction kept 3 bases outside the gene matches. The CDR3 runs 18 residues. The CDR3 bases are TGTGCCAGTAGTATGGGACTAGCGGGGGCCGCGAACACCGGGGAGCTGTTTTTT. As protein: CASSMGLAGAANTGELFF.

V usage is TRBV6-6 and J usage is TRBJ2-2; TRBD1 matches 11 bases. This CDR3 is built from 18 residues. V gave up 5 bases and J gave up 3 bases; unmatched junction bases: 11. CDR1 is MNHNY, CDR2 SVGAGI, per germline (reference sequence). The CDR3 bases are TGTGCCAGCAGTCTCGCGGACAGGGGGCAGGGTGACACCGGGGAGCTGTTTTTT. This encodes CASSLADRGQGDTGELFF.

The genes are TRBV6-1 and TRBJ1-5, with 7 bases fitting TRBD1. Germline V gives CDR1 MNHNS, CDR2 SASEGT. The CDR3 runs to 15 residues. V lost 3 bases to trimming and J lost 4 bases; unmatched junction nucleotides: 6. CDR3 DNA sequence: TGTGCCAGCAGTGACATACCGGGACAGAATCAGCCCCAGCATTTT. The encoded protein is CASSDIPGQNQPQHF.

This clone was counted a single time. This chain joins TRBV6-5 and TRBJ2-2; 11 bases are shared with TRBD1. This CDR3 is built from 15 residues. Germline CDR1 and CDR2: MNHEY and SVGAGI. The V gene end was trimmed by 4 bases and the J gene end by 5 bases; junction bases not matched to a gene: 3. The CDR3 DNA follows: TGTGCCAGCAGTTGGGGACAGGGGGGGACCGGGGAGCTGTTTTTT. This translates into CASSWGQGGTGELFF.

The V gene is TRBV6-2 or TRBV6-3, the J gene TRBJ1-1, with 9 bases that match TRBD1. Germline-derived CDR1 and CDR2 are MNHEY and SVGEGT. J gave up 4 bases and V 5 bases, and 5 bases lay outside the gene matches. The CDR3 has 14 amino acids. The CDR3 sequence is CASSRQGVGTEAFF. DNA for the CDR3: TGTGCCAGCAGTCGACAGGGGGTCGGCACTGAAGCTTTCTTT.